Sequencing of this TCR beta chain was carried out in a study of cytomegalovirus exposure and HLA in healthy donors (dated by TCRdb to about 2017). Study-wide context: In an earlier analysis of 550 to 750 of the donors, 276 Gb of sequence data and 120 million or so unique TCR beta sequences from approximately 180 million T cells were reported. Around 320 gigabases of sequencing data and approximately 93 million unique TCR sequences were included in an early release covering over 600 HLA-typed donors. Of the 398 genotyped donors, 75% to 85% were placed in the genetic ancestry cluster associated with self-reported Caucasian donors. The study aimed to test whether signatures of past pathogen exposure could be identified by cataloging public T cell receptors. Using immunosequencing, the study profiled T cell repertoires from approximately 700 subjects and related those repertoires to cytomegalovirus serostatus. In addition to the first cohort of approximately 650 subjects, a separate validation cohort of some 120 different subjects was used. To predict cytomegalovirus infection status, the study brought together high-throughput TCR immunosequencing, statistical association of individual TCRs with disease status, and machine learning. A later analysis re-analyzed previously published TCR beta repertoires from hundreds of donors and added high-resolution HLA genotyping to study TCR occurrence patterns. In the later analysis, no new phenotypic data were used to find candidate immune exposures; instead, reliance was placed on TCR beta sequences and their occurrence across donors. An earlier analysis of around 580 of the donors used high-throughput TCR beta sequencing to judge whether each TCR beta V gene segment behaved as functional or pseudogenic. Alongside the repertoire data, information on donor age, sex, ethnicity and CMV serostatus was compiled. A later genetic analysis used genome-wide SNP genotypes for about 65% of the 666 donors, treating that subset as a discovery cohort. All discovery cohort repertoires had been generated on a single sequencing platform. HLA typing covered class I and class II loci at four-digit resolution. The number of donors typed differed by locus, with roughly 620-630 for A, B, C, DRB1 and DQB1, approximately 500 for DQA1, approximately 580 for DPA1, and 400 to 490 for DPB1. Because of strong linkage in the cohort, four or five DR-DQ haplotypes were treated as single units for association and clustering. Across some 400 genotyped donors of the cohort, an average of 235,054 unique TCR beta nucleotide sequences per donor were sequenced, and 15% to 20% of those sequences were non-productive. What the work shows at the level of the full study, not this receptor alone: In a later analysis, some 18,000 TCR beta sequences were associated with specific HLA alleles at a false discovery rate of 0.05. In vitro tests confirmed that a few of the cytomegalovirus-associated TCR beta chains recognize cytomegalovirus antigens. Because HLA typing was missing for some donors at each locus, association tests included only the typed subset. The cohort was sequenced for TCR beta chains only, and without alpha or paired-chain data the features that could be detected were limited. Cytomegalovirus status was reported to be diagnosed by the classifier with high specificity and sensitivity in both the original and validation cohorts. Because counts were too low, more than 15 rarely observed V segments, including chromosome 9 orphons, were left out of the earlier analysis of 587 of the donors. In a later analysis, the rate of TCR association differed among HLA loci, with DRB1 alleles having the most associated TCRs and HLA-C alleles having the fewest. The presence/absence analyses assumed that sequencing depth was roughly uniform across donors, and that assumption may not be true. In a later genetic analysis, a missense DCLRE1C variant was associated with V-gene and J-gene trimming of TCR beta chains, and the association was replicated in an independent cohort. The authors suggested that the approach could potentially be generalized to other disease states and immunological phenotypes. Correlated functional status among segregating V segments might be attributable to linkage disequilibrium, but an unknown experimental factor could not be ruled out. A cluster of highly shared sequence variants was judged likely to represent a technical artifact of the sequencing pipeline. According to a later analysis, most CMV-associated TCR beta chains appeared to be HLA-restricted, and the HLA associations seemed to be driven largely by CMV exposure. Broadly in line with IMGT annotations, most TCR beta V segments showed up in productive rearrangements about 87% or about 30% of the time in an earlier analysis of several hundred of the donors. Most TCR sequences were seen in very few donors, while some public TCRs were found in many individuals. When HLA alleles, especially DR and DQ, strongly co-occurred, TCR associations were difficult to assign to individual alleles. Because the 87-base-pair reads could not distinguish some IMGT-functional V segments, including TRBV6-2 and TRBV6-3, those segments were excluded. CMV serostatus was the only immune exposure information available for the cohort. In a later analysis, HLA-associated TCR beta chains showed more clonal expansion and lower generation probabilities than non-associated chains that were equally common. A further reported finding was that TCR beta sequences accurately predicted the HLA-A and HLA-B alleles for most subjects in the first cohort. The study listed approximately 160 TCR beta chains as associated with cytomegalovirus. Compared with the 666-donor mean, donors in an Asian-associated ancestry cluster had fewer N-insertions in productive TCRs, according to a later genetic analysis. In a later analysis, several top co-occurrence clusters were reported to appear linked to parvovirus B19, influenza, CMV and Epstein-Barr virus.

The library was built by means of the immunoSEQ multiplex PCR assay. A mixture of 60 forward primers for TCR Vbeta segments and 13 reverse primers for TCR Jbeta segments was used in the multiplex PCR. Amplification of the CDR3 region of rearranged TCR beta genes was performed with a multiplex PCR assay on genomic DNA. The amplified TCR beta libraries were sequenced on the Illumina HiSeq System as 87-base-pair reads. Under the source paper's analysis protocol: In a later analysis, tens of millions of unique TCR beta chains were counted across the approximately 620 repertoires, and about 9.9 million of these chains were shared by at least two donors. Raw reads were error-corrected and collapsed into unique sequences with a nearest-neighbor algorithm that merged closely related sequences to remove PCR and sequencing errors. To assign V, D and J gene segments, CDR3 sequences were aligned to IMGT reference sequences. For a sequence to be retained, a match of at least six nucleotides was required to both a V gene segment and a J gene segment. Rearrangements were classified as productive when the CDR3 lacked stop codons and remained in frame with V and J, and all other rearrangements were classified as non-productive. Following IMGT convention, CDR3 was defined as the stretch from the second conserved V-encoded cysteine up to the conserved J-encoded phenylalanine. The earlier analysis of approximately 590 of the donors excluded any sequence lacking an unambiguous match to a single V gene segment. An earlier analysis of fewer than 750 of the donors called V segments functional above 56.7% productive rearrangements and segregating when the between-donor standard deviation exceeded 5%. A statistical classification framework was developed to diagnose cytomegalovirus status using the catalog of TCR beta chain sequences. In a later analysis, TCR nucleotide sequences were compared against IMGT/GENE-DB human TR gene sequences so that V and J genes could be assigned. In a later analysis, CDR3 sequences and most-parsimonious VDJ recombination scenarios were assigned using the TCRdist pipeline. In a later analysis, each TCR beta chain was defined by its CDR3 amino acid sequence together with its V-gene family, and reads without a unique V-gene family were excluded. In a later analysis, 550 to 650 highly shared, low-generation-probability nucleotide sequences were removed to address suspected cross-contamination and a sequencing artifact. For each public chain, a later analysis derived a clonal expansion index from normalized ranks of inferred template counts within each repertoire. In a later analysis, generation probabilities were computed with a VDJ recombination model fitted to out-of-frame rearrangements, and the resulting probabilities were checked against IGoR. In a later analysis, hypergeometric tests were used to score TCR-TCR, TCR-HLA and TCR-CMV co-occurrence, with a repertoire-size bias correction applied to TCR pairs. False discovery rates were estimated in a later analysis by permuting HLA or CMV assignments 20 times. In a later analysis, co-occurring TCRs were grouped using DBSCAN, and TCRdist sequence similarity was added for clustering within HLA-allele-positive subsets. Repertoires with fewer than 30,000 or more than 120,000 public chains were left out of co-occurrence clustering, as were about five repertoires with anomalous nucleotide sharing. Not all clones reach the TCRdb copy of this immuneACCESS table, which keeps in-frame sequences only. Checked studies attribute under half of the gap to unresolved V genes and leave the rest unexplained. Clone size and the V and J calls come from that table; the DNA yielded D and trimming. The sample has 95,000 to 100,000 clones on record, 75% to 80% of them singletons. The leading ten clones occupy roughly 8% of the sample.

V is cut by 5 bases and J by 7 bases, and the space between the germline ends is 12 bases. From the cysteine up to the phenylalanine, the CDR3 has a length of 13 residues. Here the CDR3 DNA is all that survives: 39 bases in frame from base 1. Via the germline V gene, CDR1 is SGHTA and CDR2 FQGNSA. This clone was seen just once. Its antigen is unknown. The record has no base qualities; no much larger clone is one base away. The cohort comprised 550 to 700 healthy bone marrow donors. Cohort members were all nominally healthy when sampled, although unrecorded immune exposures were likely present. The donor was CMV seronegative and belonged to the group of 352 seronegative cohort members. A peripheral blood sample was collected from each donor, and TCR beta sequencing was performed on peripheral blood mononuclear cells. The Qiagen DNeasy Blood Extraction Kit was used to extract genomic DNA from the blood cell samples.

Sequenced input: PBMCs. Recombination linked TRBV7-2 to TRBJ2-1; no D gene can be assigned with confidence. The receptor was derived from a female donor in good health and CMV-seronegative. The CDR3 region has the sequence CASSQSPPNEQFF. The nucleotide sequence is TGTGCCAGCAGCCAGTCCCCTCCGAATGAGCAGTTCTTC.